Listed below are T cell receptor beta chains from one sample, sequenced in a study of technical replicates of blood from several donors. Profiled with immunoSEQ multiplex PCR; TCRdb holds only in-frame clones, not every one. The profile shows around 68,000 clones, about 97% of them singletons. The material sequenced was T cells isolated from PBMCs. These receptor sequences come from a human donor in good health. The CDR3 runs from the conserved cysteine through the conserved F or W. The order of the fields is J gene, clone size, V gene, D gene, CDR3 DNA, CDR3 protein. D genes are given only for firm matches. Not every row has a clone size; where given, it reads once, few, many or a size class.

j_call: TRBJ2-5; clone_size: -; v_call: TRBV11-2; d_call: -; cdr3_nt: TGTGCCAGCAGACCCCCAGATATTGGTAAAGAGACCCAGTACTTC; cdr3_aa: CASRPPDIGKETQYF
j_call: TRBJ1-5; clone_size: once; v_call: TRBV6-1; d_call: TRBD1; cdr3_nt: TGTGCCAGCCTCACCGGGACAGGGCATCAGCCCCAGCATTTT; cdr3_aa: CASLTGTGHQPQHF
j_call: TRBJ2-5; clone_size: -; v_call: TRBV5-6; d_call: -; cdr3_nt: TGTGCCAGCAGCTTTTCGGAGACCCAGTACTTC; cdr3_aa: CASSFSETQYF
j_call: TRBJ1-5; clone_size: -; v_call: TRBV4-3; d_call: -; cdr3_nt: TGCGCCAGCAGCCAAGATGAGAGTCAGCCCCAGCATTTT; cdr3_aa: CASSQDESQPQHF
j_call: TRBJ2-3; clone_size: -; v_call: TRBV6-4; d_call: TRBD1; cdr3_nt: TGTGCCAGCAGTGACTCTACGACAGGGGGGGATACGCAGTATTTT; cdr3_aa: CASSDSTTGGDTQYF
j_call: TRBJ1-5; clone_size: -; v_call: TRBV9; d_call: -; cdr3_nt: TGTGCCAGCAGCGCCCAGGGAGGGGGACGCGATCAGCCCCAGCATTTT; cdr3_aa: CASSAQGGGRDQPQHF
j_call: TRBJ1-2; clone_size: -; v_call: TRBV7-9; d_call: -; cdr3_nt: TGTGCCAGCAGCCTGGGGGCCGACCCAAGTTACACCTTC; cdr3_aa: CASSLGADPSYTF
j_call: TRBJ2-1; clone_size: -; v_call: TRBV7-3; d_call: TRBD2; cdr3_nt: TGTGCCAGCAGCTTAGGACTAGACCATGAGCAGTTCTTC; cdr3_aa: CASSLGLDHEQFF
j_call: TRBJ2-7; clone_size: -; v_call: TRBV4-2; d_call: TRBD2; cdr3_nt: TGTGCCAGCAGCCTAGCGGGGGACTCCTACGAGCAGTACTTC; cdr3_aa: CASSLAGDSYEQYF
j_call: TRBJ1-1; clone_size: -; v_call: TRBV4-1; d_call: -; cdr3_nt: TGCGCCAGCAGCCAAGATAGGGGACACAGGAACACTGAAGCTTTCTTT; cdr3_aa: CASSQDRGHRNTEAFF
j_call: TRBJ2-7; clone_size: -; v_call: TRBV5-5; d_call: -; cdr3_nt: TGTGCCAGCAGCTTCCGCTACGAGCAGTACTTC; cdr3_aa: CASSFRYEQYF
j_call: TRBJ2-1; clone_size: -; v_call: TRBV29-1; d_call: TRBD2; cdr3_nt: TGCAGCGTCGCCGGCGGGAGCTACAATGAGCAGTTCTTC; cdr3_aa: CSVAGGSYNEQFF
j_call: TRBJ1-2; clone_size: -; v_call: TRBV6-5; d_call: -; cdr3_nt: TGTGCCAGCAGTTACCAAACAAACTATGGCTACACCTTC; cdr3_aa: CASSYQTNYGYTF
j_call: TRBJ2-3; clone_size: -; v_call: TRBV5-1; d_call: TRBD2; cdr3_nt: TGCGCCAGCAGCCCTGGGACTAGCGGGAACACAGATACGCAGTATTTT; cdr3_aa: CASSPGTSGNTDTQYF
j_call: TRBJ2-1; clone_size: -; v_call: TRBV7-6; d_call: TRBD1; cdr3_nt: TGTGCCAGCAGCCATGGGACAGGGATTAGGTACAATGAGCAGTTCTTC; cdr3_aa: CASSHGTGIRYNEQFF
j_call: TRBJ2-2; clone_size: -; v_call: TRBV11-3; d_call: -; cdr3_nt: TGTGCCAGCAGCTTATCTAGCGTACTCACAGGGGAGCTGTTTTTT; cdr3_aa: CASSLSSVLTGELFF
j_call: TRBJ1-2; clone_size: -; v_call: TRBV20-1; d_call: -; cdr3_nt: TGCAGTGCTGGCTACTATGGCTACACCTTC; cdr3_aa: CSAGYYGYTF
j_call: TRBJ2-5; clone_size: -; v_call: TRBV7-2; d_call: TRBD2; cdr3_nt: TGTGCCAGCAGCATTAGCGGGAGAGGGGAGACCCAGTACTTC; cdr3_aa: CASSISGRGETQYF
j_call: TRBJ2-7; clone_size: -; v_call: TRBV28; d_call: TRBD2; cdr3_nt: TGTGCCAGCAGTTTTGAGCGGGAGGGCCTCGGGTTGAACGAGCAGTACTTC; cdr3_aa: CASSFEREGLGLNEQYF
j_call: TRBJ2-5; clone_size: -; v_call: TRBV5-1; d_call: -; cdr3_nt: TGCGCCAGCAGCTTGGTGGACTCCAGCGGGGAGACCCAGTACTTC; cdr3_aa: CASSLVDSSGETQYF
j_call: TRBJ2-5; clone_size: -; v_call: TRBV5-1; d_call: TRBD2; cdr3_nt: TGCGCCAGCAGCTTGGCCCTAGCGGGAAGAGAGACCCAGTACTTC; cdr3_aa: CASSLALAGRETQYF
j_call: TRBJ2-7; clone_size: -; v_call: TRBV5-4; d_call: -; cdr3_nt: TGTGCCAGCAGCGGACCCGGGAGACTCGGAGAGCAGTACTTC; cdr3_aa: CASSGPGRLGEQYF
j_call: TRBJ1-1; clone_size: -; v_call: TRBV4-2; d_call: -; cdr3_nt: TGTGCCAGCACCCAGGGCGTTTACACTGAAGCTTTCTTT; cdr3_aa: CASTQGVYTEAFF
j_call: TRBJ2-1; clone_size: -; v_call: TRBV6-5; d_call: -; cdr3_nt: TGTGCCAGCAGCGTAGTTTCCTTCTCCTACAATGAGCAGTTCTTC; cdr3_aa: CASSVVSFSYNEQFF
j_call: TRBJ2-7; clone_size: once; v_call: TRBV5-1; d_call: TRBD1; cdr3_nt: TGCGCCAGCAGCGGCGGACAGGCGAGCTCCTACGAGCAGTACTTC; cdr3_aa: CASSGGQASSYEQYF
j_call: TRBJ1-5; clone_size: -; v_call: TRBV7-8; d_call: -; cdr3_nt: TGTGCCAGCAGCTTAGTACAGGGTTCCTATAGCAATCAGCCCCAGCATTTT; cdr3_aa: CASSLVQGSYSNQPQHF
j_call: TRBJ1-2; clone_size: -; v_call: TRBV6-5; d_call: -; cdr3_nt: TGTGCCAGCAGTTATTCAGGGGAAGCTAACTATGGCTACACCTTC; cdr3_aa: CASSYSGEANYGYTF
j_call: TRBJ1-2; clone_size: -; v_call: TRBV4-3; d_call: -; cdr3_nt: TGCGCCAGCAGCCAAGGCAGGCGAATTCAGGGCGGCGGCTACACCTTC; cdr3_aa: CASSQGRRIQGGGYTF
j_call: TRBJ2-7; clone_size: once; v_call: TRBV5-1; d_call: TRBD2; cdr3_nt: TGCGCCAGCAGCCCTGGGACTAGCGGGAGGGCCATCTACGAGCAGTACTTC; cdr3_aa: CASSPGTSGRAIYEQYF
j_call: TRBJ2-7; clone_size: once; v_call: TRBV28; d_call: TRBD2; cdr3_nt: TGTGCCAGCCCTGCCGGGACTAGCGGGAGAAGGGAGCAGTACTTC; cdr3_aa: CASPAGTSGRREQYF
j_call: TRBJ1-2; clone_size: -; v_call: TRBV6-6; d_call: -; cdr3_nt: TGTGCCAGCAGTTCCCTAGGCGAGTATGGCTACACCTTC; cdr3_aa: CASSSLGEYGYTF
j_call: TRBJ2-1; clone_size: -; v_call: TRBV5-1; d_call: TRBD2; cdr3_nt: TGCGCCAGCAGCTTGCCCCTGGGTAGCGGGAGGGCCAATGTCTACAATGAGCAGTTCTTC; cdr3_aa: CASSLPLGSGRANVYNEQFF
j_call: TRBJ2-1; clone_size: -; v_call: TRBV18; d_call: -; cdr3_nt: TGTGCCAGCTCCGCGGGAAGCTCCTACAATGAGCAGTTCTTC; cdr3_aa: CASSAGSSYNEQFF
j_call: TRBJ1-4; clone_size: -; v_call: TRBV11-2; d_call: TRBD1; cdr3_nt: TGTGCCAGCAGGGAGGGGACAGGCGGACGAATAACCGGCGAAAAACTGTTTTTT; cdr3_aa: CASREGTGGRITGEKLFF
j_call: TRBJ1-1; clone_size: -; v_call: TRBV6-6; d_call: -; cdr3_nt: TGTGCCAGCAGTCGCACCCCCTTCATTTCCCGCGCTGAAGCTTTCTTT; cdr3_aa: CASSRTPFISRAEAFF
j_call: TRBJ2-3; clone_size: -; v_call: TRBV4-1; d_call: -; cdr3_nt: TGCGCCAGCAGCCAAGAGGGGCCAGATACGCAGTATTTT; cdr3_aa: CASSQEGPDTQYF
j_call: TRBJ2-1; clone_size: -; v_call: TRBV19; d_call: -; cdr3_nt: TGTGCCAGTAGTCCCCTTAGGACAGGGAGGGGGAATGAGCAGTTCTTC; cdr3_aa: CASSPLRTGRGNEQFF
j_call: TRBJ1-4; clone_size: -; v_call: TRBV28; d_call: -; cdr3_nt: TGTGCCAGCAGTTTCTTAGACAGTTATAATGAAAAACTGTTTTTT; cdr3_aa: CASSFLDSYNEKLFF
j_call: TRBJ1-2; clone_size: -; v_call: TRBV10-2; d_call: -; cdr3_nt: TGCGCCAGCAGTGAGTACGGGGATGGCTACACCTTC; cdr3_aa: CASSEYGDGYTF
j_call: TRBJ2-2; clone_size: -; v_call: TRBV5-3; d_call: -; cdr3_nt: TGTGCCCGTCGGGAGCTGTTTTTT; cdr3_aa: CARRELFF
j_call: TRBJ2-1; clone_size: -; v_call: TRBV27; d_call: TRBD2; cdr3_nt: TGTGCCAGCAGTTCAACCGGGACTAGCGGGAGGGCACGCCACAATGAGCAGTTCTTC; cdr3_aa: CASSSTGTSGRARHNEQFF
j_call: TRBJ2-1; clone_size: -; v_call: TRBV9; d_call: TRBD1; cdr3_nt: TGTGCCAGCAGCGTACAGGGACAGGGTAGTGTCCATGAGCAGTTCTTC; cdr3_aa: CASSVQGQGSVHEQFF
j_call: TRBJ1-4; clone_size: -; v_call: TRBV14; d_call: TRBD1; cdr3_nt: TGTGCCAGCAGCCAAGTCCCGGGACAGGGTGGAAATGAAAAACTGTTTTTT; cdr3_aa: CASSQVPGQGGNEKLFF
j_call: TRBJ2-1; clone_size: -; v_call: TRBV4-1; d_call: -; cdr3_nt: TGCGCCAGCAGCCAAGAGAGGGTATCCTACAATGAGCAGTTCTTC; cdr3_aa: CASSQERVSYNEQFF
j_call: TRBJ1-2; clone_size: -; v_call: TRBV7-6; d_call: TRBD1; cdr3_nt: TGTGCCAGCAGCTTAGGAGGGCCAGGGGGCGGGGAACTCTATGGCTACACCTTC; cdr3_aa: CASSLGGPGGGELYGYTF
j_call: TRBJ2-5; clone_size: -; v_call: TRBV7-9; d_call: -; cdr3_nt: TGTGCCAGCAGCCCTCGGGAGACCCAGTACTTC; cdr3_aa: CASSPRETQYF
j_call: TRBJ2-5; clone_size: -; v_call: TRBV2; d_call: TRBD1; cdr3_nt: TGTGCCAGCAGAGGACAGGGCCAAGGCGAGACCCAGTACTTC; cdr3_aa: CASRGQGQGETQYF
j_call: TRBJ2-3; clone_size: -; v_call: TRBV7-3; d_call: -; cdr3_nt: TGTGCCAGCAGCTTAAGGGGGCGCGGCACAGATACGCAGTATTTT; cdr3_aa: CASSLRGRGTDTQYF
j_call: TRBJ1-1; clone_size: -; v_call: TRBV30; d_call: -; cdr3_nt: TGTGCCTGGAGTATAGGGAGGAACACTGAAGCTTTCTTT; cdr3_aa: CAWSIGRNTEAFF
j_call: TRBJ2-3; clone_size: -; v_call: TRBV19; d_call: TRBD2; cdr3_nt: TGTGCCAGTAGTATAGCACTAGCGGGAGGGCAAGATACGCAGTATTTT; cdr3_aa: CASSIALAGGQDTQYF
j_call: TRBJ2-7; clone_size: -; v_call: TRBV27; d_call: -; cdr3_nt: TGTGCCAGCAGCCCGGGAATTTCCTACGAGCAGTACTTC; cdr3_aa: CASSPGISYEQYF
j_call: TRBJ2-7; clone_size: -; v_call: TRBV11-3; d_call: -; cdr3_nt: TGTGCCAGCAGCTTAGTCGGCTACGAGCAGTACTTC; cdr3_aa: CASSLVGYEQYF
j_call: TRBJ2-1; clone_size: -; v_call: TRBV9; d_call: -; cdr3_nt: TGTGCCAGCAGCGTAGACAGTGAGCAGTTCTTC; cdr3_aa: CASSVDSEQFF
j_call: TRBJ2-3; clone_size: -; v_call: TRBV5-6; d_call: -; cdr3_nt: TGTGCCAGCAGCTTGGCCGGTACAGATACGCAGTATTTT; cdr3_aa: CASSLAGTDTQYF
j_call: TRBJ2-7; clone_size: -; v_call: TRBV18; d_call: TRBD1; cdr3_nt: TGTGCCAGCTCACGAACCGGGACAGGTTTCTCCTACGAGCAGTACTTC; cdr3_aa: CASSRTGTGFSYEQYF
j_call: TRBJ1-1; clone_size: -; v_call: TRBV10-3; d_call: -; cdr3_nt: TGTGCCATCAGTGATGCGGGGGACACTGAAGCTTTCTTT; cdr3_aa: CAISDAGDTEAFF
j_call: TRBJ2-7; clone_size: -; v_call: TRBV30; d_call: -; cdr3_nt: TGTGCCTGGAGTGTACTCGGGTCTTCCCTATACGAGCAGTACTTC; cdr3_aa: CAWSVLGSSLYEQYF
j_call: TRBJ2-7; clone_size: -; v_call: TRBV11-2; d_call: TRBD1; cdr3_nt: TGTGCCAGCAGCTTGGGACAGGGACGATACGAGCAGTACTTC; cdr3_aa: CASSLGQGRYEQYF
j_call: TRBJ2-7; clone_size: -; v_call: TRBV6-5; d_call: -; cdr3_nt: TGTGCCAGCTTAAGGGGTGGCGAGCAGTACTTC; cdr3_aa: CASLRGGEQYF